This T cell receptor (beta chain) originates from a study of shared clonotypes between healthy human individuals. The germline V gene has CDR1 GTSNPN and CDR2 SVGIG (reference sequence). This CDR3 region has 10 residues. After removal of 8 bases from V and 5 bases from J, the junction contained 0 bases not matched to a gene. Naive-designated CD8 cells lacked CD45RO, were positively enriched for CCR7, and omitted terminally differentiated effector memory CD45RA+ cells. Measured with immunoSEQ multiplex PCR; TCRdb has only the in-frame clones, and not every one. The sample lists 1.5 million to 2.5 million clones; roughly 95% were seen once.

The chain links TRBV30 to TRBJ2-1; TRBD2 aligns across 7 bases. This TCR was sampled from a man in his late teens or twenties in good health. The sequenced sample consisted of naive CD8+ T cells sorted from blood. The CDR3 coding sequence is TGTGCCGGGGGGGACAATGAGCAGTTCTTC. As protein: CAGGDNEQFF.